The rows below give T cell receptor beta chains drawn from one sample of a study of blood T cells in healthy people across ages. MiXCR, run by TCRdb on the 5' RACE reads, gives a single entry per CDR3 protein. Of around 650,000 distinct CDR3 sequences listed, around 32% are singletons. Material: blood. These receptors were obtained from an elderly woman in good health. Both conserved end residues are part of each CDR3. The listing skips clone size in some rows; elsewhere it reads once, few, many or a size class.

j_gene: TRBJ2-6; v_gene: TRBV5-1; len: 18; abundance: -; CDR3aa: CASSSGPGESAGANVLTF
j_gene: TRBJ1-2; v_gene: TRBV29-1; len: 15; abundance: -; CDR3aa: CSVEGPGQGNYGYTF
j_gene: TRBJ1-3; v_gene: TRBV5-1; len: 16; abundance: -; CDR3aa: CASSAQPRDSGNTIYF
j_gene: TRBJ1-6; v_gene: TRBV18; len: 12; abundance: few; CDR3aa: CASSPENSPLHF
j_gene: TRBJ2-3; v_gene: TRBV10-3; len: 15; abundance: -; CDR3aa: CAISALATPLDTQYF
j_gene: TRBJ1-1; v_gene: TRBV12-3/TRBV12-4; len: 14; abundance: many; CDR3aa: CASSSRQGFTEAFF
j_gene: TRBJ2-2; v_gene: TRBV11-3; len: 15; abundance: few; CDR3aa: CASSFTGTSDGELFF
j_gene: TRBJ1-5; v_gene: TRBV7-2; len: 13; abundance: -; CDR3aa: CASSPRQRQPQHF
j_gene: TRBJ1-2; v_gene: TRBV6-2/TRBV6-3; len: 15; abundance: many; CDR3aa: CASSKDLQGSDGYTF
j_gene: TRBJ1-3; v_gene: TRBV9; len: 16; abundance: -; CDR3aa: CASSTGEVFQGNTIYF
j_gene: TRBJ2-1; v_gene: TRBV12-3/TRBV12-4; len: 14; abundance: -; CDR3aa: CASSPKGKHNEQFF
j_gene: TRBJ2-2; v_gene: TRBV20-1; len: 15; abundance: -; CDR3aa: CSARDGRGRTGELFF
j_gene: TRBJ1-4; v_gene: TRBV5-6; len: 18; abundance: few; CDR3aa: CASSFSGRGPSTNEKLFF
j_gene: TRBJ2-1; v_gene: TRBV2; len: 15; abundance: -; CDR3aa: CAGSGIGGGDYEQFF
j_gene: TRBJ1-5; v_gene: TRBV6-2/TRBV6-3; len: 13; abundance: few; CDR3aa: CASTIGGNQPQHF
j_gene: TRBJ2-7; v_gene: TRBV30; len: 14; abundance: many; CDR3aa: CAWSVTSRKYEQYF
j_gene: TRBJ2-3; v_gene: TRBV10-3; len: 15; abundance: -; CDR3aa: CAIRVGLAGGDTQYF
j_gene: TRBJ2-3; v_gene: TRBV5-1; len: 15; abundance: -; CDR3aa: CASSLGQWGADTQYF
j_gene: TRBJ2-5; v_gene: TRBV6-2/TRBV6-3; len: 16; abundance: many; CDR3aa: CASSYRGGSYQETQYF
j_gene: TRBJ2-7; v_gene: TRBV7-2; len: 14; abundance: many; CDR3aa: CASSPGTPYYEQYF
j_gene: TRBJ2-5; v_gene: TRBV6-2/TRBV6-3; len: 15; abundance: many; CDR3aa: CASIFPPGGGETQYF
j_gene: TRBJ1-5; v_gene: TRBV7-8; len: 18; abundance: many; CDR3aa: CASSPSGSRPNSNQPQHF
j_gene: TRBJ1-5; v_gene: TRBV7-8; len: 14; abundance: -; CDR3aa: CASSFPVSNQPQHF
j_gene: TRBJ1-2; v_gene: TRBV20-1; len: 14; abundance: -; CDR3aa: CSLPRVEGDYGYTF
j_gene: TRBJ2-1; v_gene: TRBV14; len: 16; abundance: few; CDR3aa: CASSRKGLVSYNEQFF
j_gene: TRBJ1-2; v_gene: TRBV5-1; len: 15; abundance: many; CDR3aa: CASSPKQGAVYGYTF
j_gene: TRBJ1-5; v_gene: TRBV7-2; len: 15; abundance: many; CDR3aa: CASSPDSFSNQPQHF